This record covers a single T cell receptor (beta chain). Its recognized antigen is unknown. No base quality values were provided; no much bigger clone lies one nucleotide off. The entry originates in a study of CD8 T cells in Susac syndrome (dated by TCRdb to about 2019). Concerning the study at large: Repertoire sequencing was used to test whether CD8+ T cell activation and differentiation in Susac syndrome was antigen driven. General findings and caveats noted by the study authors: The number of individuals in the TCR sequencing and HLA analysis was recognized as being relatively small.

RNA was extracted with the RNeasy kit and roughly 0.45 to 1 ug was reverse transcribed using random hexamers. The immunoSEQ multiplex PCR assay, covering 54 Vbeta and 13 Jbeta segments, was used to amplify TCR beta CDR3 regions. Bias from PCR amplification was corrected by using a synthetic template baseline for primer optimization and for computational correction. The original pipeline was this. Reads were annotated to V, D and J genes per IMGT and analyzed with immunoSEQ Analyzer, keeping only productive sequences. To calculate clonality, Shannon entropy was normalized by log2 of the number of productive unique sequences and then subtracted from one. For each patient and control, public and private clones were evaluated within the 100 most prevalent clones. Clones were defined as Susac-specific if absent from the healthy and MS cohorts, from approximately 1,100 published viral clones and from other ImmuneACCESS disease sequences. Clones were called with MiXCR by TCRdb after fastp trimmed the public reads at Q25, and only in-frame beta chains were retained. Under each unique CDR3 protein, matching rows form one entry showing the most common genes and DNA. Clone size and V and J calls follow TCRdb, not the original study. This sample is represented by roughly 200,000 distinct CDR3 sequences; approximately 95% of them were singletons. The ten largest clonotypes hold about 0.08% of the sample.

Reading the germline V gene (reference sequence) gives CDR1 SEHNR and CDR2 FQNEAQ. Trimming costs V 2 bases and J 1 base, and their ends lie 14 bases apart. The CDR3 sequence holds 16 residues, the cysteine and phenylalanine included. Only the CDR3 DNA is retained, 48 bases long and in frame from the first base. Peripheral blood CD8+ and CD4+ T cells from healthy donors, Susac syndrome patients and multiple sclerosis patients were profiled using high-throughput TCR beta sequencing. Treatment-naive patients with stable or active relapsing-remitting disease fulfilling revised McDonald criteria were used as multiple sclerosis controls. Bulk CD8+ and CD4+ T cells were purified by magnetic negative isolation, while CD8+ TEMRA cells were enriched using FACS. Blood was drawn into EDTA tubes, processed within 24 hours, and PBMCs were isolated by density gradient centrifugation. PBMCs intended for TCR sequencing were cryopreserved in liquid nitrogen and were subsequently thawed in a 37 degrees C water bath. A purity of at least 90% was achieved for sorted or isolated CD4+, CD8+ and CD8+ TEMRA cells.

Here the chain combines TRBV7-9 and TRBJ2-5, with no reliable assignment of the D segment. The clonotype originates from a human donor with multiple sclerosis. The sequenced sample was CD4+ T cells from PBMCs. The sequenced DNA is TGTGCCAGCAGCTTAACGGCACCGCTCCTCCAAGAGACCCAGTACTTC. The translation is CASSLTAPLLQETQYF.